Below, 6 T cell receptor beta chains from the same sample are listed, as sequenced in a study of blood T cell repertoires in COVID-19. Some clones are missing from TCRdb's copy, which holds only in-frame ones; the method was immunoSEQ multiplex PCR. Of tens of thousands of clones detected, around four fifths appear once; the ten largest clones hold about 43%. The sequencing input was peripheral blood. The receptors here all came from a woman older than 75 with active or convalescent COVID-19.

V and J are TRBV15 and TRBJ1-5; D not resolved. Trimming removed 0 bases from V and 2 bases from J, with 11 bases in between. The germline gives CDR1 LNHNV, CDR2 YYDKDF (reference sequence). The CDR3 length is 16 residues. The CDR3: CATSRDSRGGNQPQHF. CDR3 bases: TGTGCCACCAGCAGAGATTCGCGGGGAGGCAATCAGCCCCAGCATTTT.

This chain connects TRBV5-1 to TRBJ1-2, with a weak D call TRBD1 (5 bases). The CDR3 sequence is 13 residues long. V was clipped by 0 bases and J by 6 bases, with 9 bases between them. Germline V gene sequence: CDR1 SGHRS, CDR2 YFSETQ. The CDR3 reads CASSLVGGNGYTF. CDR3 in DNA: TGCGCCAGCAGCTTGGTCGGGGGGAATGGCTACACCTTC.

This rearrangement joins TRBV6-5 to TRBJ1-3; D gene uncertain. This CDR3 is built from 16 residues. Germline CDR1 reads MNHEY; CDR2 reads SVGAGI. The germline V and J ends were trimmed by 0 bases and 0 bases, with 9 bases remaining between them. DNA of the CDR3: TGTGCCAGCAGTTACTCGAACAGATACTCTGGAAACACCATATATTTT. Protein sequence: CASSYSNRYSGNTIYF.

The CDR3 coding sequence is TGTGCCAGCAGCCAGGTACATGGAGGGGTCTATAATTCACCCCTCCACTTT. Protein sequence: CASSQVHGGVYNSPLHF. The chain is built from TRBV28 and TRBJ1-6, with D perhaps matching TRBD1 (5 bases). The germline CDR1 and CDR2 sequences are MDHEN and SYDVKM. Trimming took 6 bases from V and 3 from J, leaving 18 bases between them. This CDR3 is built from 17 residues.

J is TRBJ1-4 and V is TRBV5-1; D gene ambiguous. This CDR3 is 14 amino acids long. CDR1 SGHRS and CDR2 YFSETQ come from the germline V gene. Trimming pared 4 bases from V and 0 bases from J, leaving 7 bases between. CDR3 nucleotide sequence: TGCGCCAGCAGCCCATTAGCAACTAATGAAAAACTGTTTTTT. Translating gives CASSPLATNEKLFF.

The chain carries TRBV2 and TRBJ1-1; D might be TRBD1 (5 bases). Germline loops: CDR1 SNHLY, CDR2 FYNNEI. The CDR3 extends over 13 amino acids. Trimming took 3 bases from V and 1 from J, leaving 6 bases between them. The DNA of the CDR3 is TGTGCCAGCAGTGAGGGGGGGAACACTGAAGCTTTCTTT. Protein: CASSEGGNTEAFF.